Sequencing of this T cell receptor (beta chain) was carried out in a study of shared clonotypes between healthy human individuals. Naivety among CD8 cells was defined by CD45RO negativity and positive CCR7 selection, thereby excluding terminally differentiated effector memory CD45RA+ cells. Deep-level settings were used for running the assay. TCRdb's table, derived via immunoSEQ multiplex PCR, lists solely in-frame clones and lacks some. The sample contains about 2.1 million clones, about 93% of which appear only once. Germline V gene sequence: CDR1 SGHRS, CDR2 YFSETQ. The CDR3 loop spans 15 amino acids. Trimming at V came to 4 bases and at J to 3 bases, leaving 9 bases not matched to a gene.

This chain links TRBV5-1 with TRBJ1-1, with 7 bases that match TRBD1. The sequencing input was naive CD8+ T cells from PBMCs. The sequence came from a young man in good health. Some clones in this sample may be carry-over from other donors' samples. DNA for the CDR3: TGCGCCAGCAGCACCTGGACAGGTGATCACACTGAAGCTTTCTTT. Its protein product is CASSTWTGDHTEAFF.